These 18 T cell receptor beta chains share one sample of origin, sequenced in a study of cytomegalovirus exposure and HLA in healthy donors. The PCR ran on 60 Vbeta and 13 Jbeta primers. Some clones are missing from TCRdb's copy, which holds only in-frame ones; the method was immunoSEQ multiplex PCR. This sample carries around 100,000 clones, with approximately 6.8% going to the ten biggest clones. The sequencing input was PBMCs. These receptors all stem from a man in his forties or fifties in good health and CMV-seropositive.

The gene calls are TRBV20-1 and TRBJ1-1; no clear D gene. The germline V gene encodes CDR1 DFQATT and CDR2 SNEGSKA (reference sequence). The germline V and J ends were trimmed by 7 bases and 1 base, with 7 bases remaining between them. The CDR3 totals 11 residues. In nucleotides, the CDR3 is TGCAGTGTGCTCGGGAACACTGAAGCTTTCTTT. This translates into CSVLGNTEAFF.

J is TRBJ2-2 and V is TRBV11-2; maybe TRBD2 (6 bases). This CDR3 comprises 15 residues. CDR1 SGHAT and CDR2 FQNNGV come from the germline V gene. V lost 3 bases, J lost 4 bases, and 12 bases lay in between. DNA for the CDR3: TGTGCCAGCAGCTTTCACCCCGGGGGCACCGGGGAGCTGTTTTTT. It codes for CASSFHPGGTGELFF.

V is TRBV7-9 and J is TRBJ1-5; no firm D call. The germline gives CDR1 SEHNR, CDR2 FQNEAQ (reference sequence). Trimming cost V 5 bases and J 3 bases, with 17 bases left between them. CDR3 length: 16 residues. This CDR3 is CASSARSSSNNQPQHF. CDR3 bases: TGTGCCAGCAGCGCAAGGTCTAGTTCGAACAATCAGCCCCAGCATTTT.

The chain is built from TRBV19 and TRBJ1-5; D unclear. The CDR3 extends over 15 amino acids. Per germline, CDR1 LNHDA and CDR2 SQIVND (reference sequence). V was pared by 6 bases and J by 5 bases, with 17 bases between. CDR3: CASSYERGGYQPQHF. For the CDR3, the DNA is TGTGCCAGTAGCTATGAACGGGGAGGCTATCAGCCCCAGCATTTT.

The chain has TRBV7-9 and TRBJ1-5; TRBD1 aligns across 7 bases. Losses at the gene ends were 0 bases for V and 4 bases for J; bases not matched to a gene: 6. Per germline, CDR1 SEHNR and CDR2 FQNEAQ (reference sequence). CDR3 length: 16 amino acids. This CDR3 is CASSLAGAGGNQPQHF. CDR3 sequence (DNA): TGTGCCAGCAGCTTAGCAGGGGCAGGGGGTAATCAGCCCCAGCATTTT.

V gene TRBV28 combines with J gene TRBJ2-3; 9 bases fit TRBD1. The trim removed 3 bases at V and 2 bases at J, leaving 6 bases unmatched. Germline V gene data show CDR1 as MDHEN and CDR2 as SYDVKM. The CDR3 contains 16 residues. CDR3 nucleotide sequence: TGTGCCAGCAGTTTCTGGACAGGGGCGTTCACAGATACGCAGTATTTT. It translates to CASSFWTGAFTDTQYF.

The chain recombines TRBV5-5 with TRBJ2-5, with D possibly TRBD1 on 5 matching bases. The germline CDR1 and CDR2 sequences are SGHKS and YYEKEE (reference sequence). This CDR3 region has 18 residues. V lost 4 bases and J 4 bases, leaving 26 bases between the germline ends. Here the CDR3 reads CASSHTWGSTLQGETQYF. CDR3 coding DNA: TGTGCCAGCAGCCACACCTGGGGCAGCACTCTTCAAGGAGAGACCCAGTACTTC.

The rearrangement uses TRBV13 and TRBJ2-3; 13 nucleotides line up with TRBD2. Germline trimming cut 0 bases from V and 2 bases from J; bases unmatched to any gene: 8. CDR3 length: 19 residues. Germline-derived CDR1 and CDR2 are PRHDT and FYEKMQ (reference sequence). This CDR3 reads CASSLGLAGGPWVTDTQYF. DNA for the CDR3: TGTGCCAGCAGCTTAGGACTAGCGGGAGGGCCGTGGGTCACAGATACGCAGTATTTT.

V is TRBV2 and J is TRBJ2-1, with 8 nucleotides matching TRBD2. The CDR3 sequence is 13 residues long. Unmatched junction bases numbered 7, after V lost 6 bases and J lost 9 bases. The germline CDR1 and CDR2 sequences are SNHLY and FYNNEI. This CDR3 reads CASSWREETEQFF. DNA of the CDR3: TGTGCCAGCAGCTGGCGGGAGGAGACTGAGCAGTTCTTC.

The chain has TRBV7-9 and TRBJ2-5, with 9 bases aligning to TRBD2. The length of the CDR3 is 16 residues. V lost 2 bases and J lost 5; bases outside the gene matches: 9. The V gene's germline CDR1 is SEHNR and CDR2 FQNEAQ (reference sequence). The CDR3 spells CASSLSLAGAEETQYF. CDR3 bases: TGTGCCAGCAGCTTATCCTTAGCGGGAGCAGAGGAGACCCAGTACTTC.

The rearrangement uses TRBV5-1 and TRBJ2-2; TRBD1 aligns across 9 bases. The germline CDR1 and CDR2 sequences are SGHRS and YFSETQ. The CDR3 has 15 residues. Losses at the gene ends were 3 bases for V and 4 bases for J; bases not matched to a gene: 4. CDR3 DNA sequence: TGCGCCAGCAGCTACGAGGGACAGGGCACCGGGGAGCTGTTTTTT. It translates to CASSYEGQGTGELFF.

V and J are TRBV6-4 and TRBJ1-2, with D unresolved. Germline loops: CDR1 MRHNA, CDR2 SNTAGT. There are 13 residues in the CDR3. V shed 2 bases and J shed 8 bases, with 12 bases lying between them. CDR3 nucleotides: TGTGCCAGCAGTGACGGTCCCGAGGGCGGCTACACCTTC. This gives the protein CASSDGPEGGYTF.

The chain employs TRBV5-8 and TRBJ1-1; 9 nucleotides match TRBD1. The CDR3 extends over 14 amino acids. V trimming: 6 bases; J trimming: 7 bases; junction bases outside the gene matches: 10. From germline, CDR1 is SGHTS and CDR2 YDEGEE. The CDR3 DNA is TGTGCCAGCACCCACAGGGGGCTCGTGGATGAAGCTTTCTTT. Its protein is CASTHRGLVDEAFF.

V usage is TRBV27 and J usage is TRBJ2-7, with 8 bases lining up with TRBD1. The length of the CDR3 is 14 residues. The junction had 7 bases not matched to a gene; V was cut back by 9 bases and J by 0 bases. Germline-derived CDR1 and CDR2 are MNHEY and SMNVEV (reference sequence). The CDR3 spells CASTRDRSSYEQYF. The CDR3 DNA sequence: TGTGCCAGTACCCGGGACAGGAGCTCCTACGAGCAGTACTTC.

V gene TRBV28 combines with J gene TRBJ2-7, with unresolved D. The CDR3 has 13 amino acids. V shed 9 bases and J shed 2 bases, with 14 bases lying between them. Germline V lookup: CDR1 MDHEN, CDR2 SYDVKM. CDR3: CASCASGAYEQYF. CDR3 nucleotides: TGTGCCAGTTGCGCATCTGGAGCCTACGAGCAGTACTTC.

The gene calls are TRBV2 and TRBJ1-1; D gene ambiguous. The CDR3 is 13 residues long. Trimming pared 1 base from V and 2 bases from J, leaving 5 bases between. Germline values: CDR1 SNHLY, CDR2 FYNNEI. CDR3 in DNA: TGTGCCAGCAGTGAAGAATTAAACACTGAAGCTTTCTTT. It yields the protein CASSEELNTEAFF.

V gene TRBV27 combines with J gene TRBJ2-1; 7 positions agree with TRBD2. The CDR3 extends over 15 amino acids. Germline V gene data show CDR1 as MNHEY and CDR2 as SMNVEV (reference sequence). V trimming: 4 bases; J trimming: 0 bases; junction bases outside the gene matches: 3. CDR3 protein: CASSSGLFSYNEQFF. Here the CDR3 DNA reads TGTGCCAGCAGTTCGGGACTATTCTCCTACAATGAGCAGTTCTTC.

The V gene is TRBV5-1, the J gene TRBJ1-4, with D tentatively TRBD1 (6 bases). V was cut by 3 bases and J by 5 bases, with 14 bases left in between. The germline V gene has CDR1 SGHRS and CDR2 YFSETQ. The CDR3 is made up of 15 amino acids. The DNA for the CDR3 is TGCGCCAGCAGCTCCGTTGCCAGGGGAAATGAAAAACTGTTTTTT. Translated, it gives CASSSVARGNEKLFF.